The TCR beta chain described here comes from a study of T cell responses to AZD1222 COVID-19 vaccine. Findings and limits, study-wide: Females made up more of the donors, who were largely white British, and clonal diversity may have come out too low.

Concerning this clone: Its cognate antigen is unknown.

Clones were sequenced by immunoSEQ multiplex PCR, and TCRdb holds only the in-frame ones, with some missing. The sample lists 110,000 to 150,000 clones; roughly 94% were seen once. The ends were cut back, 3 bases at V and 9 bases at J, with 13 bases in the middle. CDR3 length: 13 residues. Germline V gene data show CDR1 as WSHSY and CDR2 as SAAADI. The specimen was peripheral blood, collected on day 0 of AZD1222 vaccination. The clonotype was recovered from an adult in good health. The rearrangement links TRBV10-2 to TRBJ2-3; the D gene is possibly TRBD1 (6 bases). CDR3 residues: CASSEPGQLTQYF. CDR3 nucleotide sequence: TGCGCCAGCAGTGAACCGGGACAACTAACGCAGTATTTT.